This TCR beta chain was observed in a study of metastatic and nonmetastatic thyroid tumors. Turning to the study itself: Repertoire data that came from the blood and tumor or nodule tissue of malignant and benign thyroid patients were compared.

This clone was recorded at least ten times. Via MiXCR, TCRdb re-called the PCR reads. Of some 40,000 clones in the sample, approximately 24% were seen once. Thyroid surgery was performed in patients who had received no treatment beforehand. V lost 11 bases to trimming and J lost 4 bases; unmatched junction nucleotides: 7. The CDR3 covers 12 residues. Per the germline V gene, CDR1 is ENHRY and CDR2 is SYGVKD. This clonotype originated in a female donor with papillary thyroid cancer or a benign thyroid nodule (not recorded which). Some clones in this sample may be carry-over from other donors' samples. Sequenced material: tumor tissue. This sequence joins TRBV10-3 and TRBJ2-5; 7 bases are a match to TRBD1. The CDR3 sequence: CAAGGEGETQYF. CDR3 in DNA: TGTGCCGCAGGGGGTGAGGGAGAGACCCAGTACTTC.